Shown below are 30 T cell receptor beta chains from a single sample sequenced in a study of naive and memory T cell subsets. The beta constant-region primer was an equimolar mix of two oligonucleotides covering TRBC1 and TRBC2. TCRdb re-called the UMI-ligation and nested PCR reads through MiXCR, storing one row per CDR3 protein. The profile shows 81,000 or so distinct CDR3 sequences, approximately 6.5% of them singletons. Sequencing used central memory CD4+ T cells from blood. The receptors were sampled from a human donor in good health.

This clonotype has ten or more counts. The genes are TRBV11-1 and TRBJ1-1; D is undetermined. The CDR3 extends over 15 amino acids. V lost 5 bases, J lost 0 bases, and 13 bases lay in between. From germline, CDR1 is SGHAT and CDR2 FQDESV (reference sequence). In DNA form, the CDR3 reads TGTGCCAGCAGCCCTCCGTACTGGGTGAACACTGAAGCTTTCTTT. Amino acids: CASSPPYWVNTEAFF.

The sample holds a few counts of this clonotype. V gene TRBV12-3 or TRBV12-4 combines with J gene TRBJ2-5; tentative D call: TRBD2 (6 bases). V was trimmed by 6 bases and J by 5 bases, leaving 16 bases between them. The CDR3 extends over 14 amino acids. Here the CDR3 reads CASSPTRLRETQYF. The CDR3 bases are TGTGCCAGCAGCCCGACTAGGCTCCGGGAGACCCAGTACTTC.

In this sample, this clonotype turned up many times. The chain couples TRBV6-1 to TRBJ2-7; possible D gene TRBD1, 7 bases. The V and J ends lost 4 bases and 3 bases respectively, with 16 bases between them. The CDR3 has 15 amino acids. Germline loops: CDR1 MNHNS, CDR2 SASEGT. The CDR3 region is CASSVQQGGIYEQYF. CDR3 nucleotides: TGTGCCAGCAGTGTTCAGCAGGGGGGCATCTACGAGCAGTACTTC.

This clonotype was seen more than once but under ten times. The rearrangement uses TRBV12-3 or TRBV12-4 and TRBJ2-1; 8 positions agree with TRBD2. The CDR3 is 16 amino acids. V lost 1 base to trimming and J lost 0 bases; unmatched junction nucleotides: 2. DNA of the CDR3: TGTGCCAGCAGTTTAGGCGGGGGGCGCTCCTACAATGAGCAGTTCTTC. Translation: CASSLGGGRSYNEQFF.

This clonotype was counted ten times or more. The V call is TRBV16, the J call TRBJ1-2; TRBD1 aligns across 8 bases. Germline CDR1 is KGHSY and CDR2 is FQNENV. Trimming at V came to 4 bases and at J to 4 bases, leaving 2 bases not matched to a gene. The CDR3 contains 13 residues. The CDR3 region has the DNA TGTGCCAGCAGCCCCGGGACAGGCTATGGCTACACCTTC. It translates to CASSPGTGYGYTF.

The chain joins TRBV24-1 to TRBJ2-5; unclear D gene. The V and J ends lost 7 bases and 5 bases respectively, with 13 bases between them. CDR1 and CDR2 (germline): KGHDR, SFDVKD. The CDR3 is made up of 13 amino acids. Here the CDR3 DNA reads TGTGCCACCAGCCGGACCGGTTTGGAGACCCAGTACTTC. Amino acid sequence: CATSRTGLETQYF.

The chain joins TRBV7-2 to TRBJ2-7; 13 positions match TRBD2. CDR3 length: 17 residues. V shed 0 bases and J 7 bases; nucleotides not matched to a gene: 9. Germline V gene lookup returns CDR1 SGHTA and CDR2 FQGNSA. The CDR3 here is CASSLATSGGARREQYF. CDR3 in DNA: TGTGCCAGCAGCTTAGCAACTAGCGGGGGGGCCCGGCGGGAGCAGTACTTC.

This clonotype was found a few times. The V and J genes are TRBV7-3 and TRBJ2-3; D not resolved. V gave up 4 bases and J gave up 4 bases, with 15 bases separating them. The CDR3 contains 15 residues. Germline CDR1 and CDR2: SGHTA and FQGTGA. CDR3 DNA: TGTGCCAGCAGCTCTGGGATCGGCCCTCCAGATACGCAGTATTTT. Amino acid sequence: CASSSGIGPPDTQYF.

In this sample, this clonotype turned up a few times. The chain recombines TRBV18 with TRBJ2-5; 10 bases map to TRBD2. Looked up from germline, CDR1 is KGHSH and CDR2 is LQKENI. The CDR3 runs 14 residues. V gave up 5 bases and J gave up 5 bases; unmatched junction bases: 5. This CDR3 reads CASSSGRAPETQYF. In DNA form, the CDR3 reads TGTGCCAGCTCAAGCGGGAGGGCCCCCGAGACCCAGTACTTC. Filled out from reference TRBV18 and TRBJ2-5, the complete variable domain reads NAGVMQNPRHLVRRRGQEARLRCSPMKGHSHVYWYRQLPEEGLKFMVYLQKENIIDESGMPKERFSAEFPKEGPSILRIQQVVRGDSAAYFCASSSGRAPETQYFGPGTRLLVL.

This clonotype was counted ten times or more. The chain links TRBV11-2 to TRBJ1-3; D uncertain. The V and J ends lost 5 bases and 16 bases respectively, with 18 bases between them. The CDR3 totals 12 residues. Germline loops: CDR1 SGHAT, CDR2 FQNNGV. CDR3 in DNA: TGTGCCAGCAGCCCTGTCGGCACAAGTCGGTATTTT. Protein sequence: CASSPVGTSRYF.

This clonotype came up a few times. CDR3 nucleotides: TGTGCCAGCAGGTTCCTCCCGGGACAGCATACTGAGCAGTTCTTC. It is translated as CASRFLPGQHTEQFF. The chain combines TRBV12-3 or TRBV12-4 with TRBJ2-1; TRBD1 agrees at 7 bases. The CDR3 totals 15 residues. V trimming: 6 bases; J trimming: 9 bases; junction bases outside the gene matches: 14.

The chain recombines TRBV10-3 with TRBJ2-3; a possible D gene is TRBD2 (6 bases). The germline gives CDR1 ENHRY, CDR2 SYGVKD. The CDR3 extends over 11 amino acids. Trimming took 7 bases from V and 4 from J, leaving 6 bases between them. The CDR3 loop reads CAITSADTQYF. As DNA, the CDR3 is TGTGCCATCACTAGCGCAGATACGCAGTATTTT.

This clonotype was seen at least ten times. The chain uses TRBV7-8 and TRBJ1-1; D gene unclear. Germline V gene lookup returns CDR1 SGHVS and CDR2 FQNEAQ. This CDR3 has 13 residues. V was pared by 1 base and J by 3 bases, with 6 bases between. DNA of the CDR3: TGTGCCAGCAGCTTAGTAAGAGACACTGAAGCTTTCTTT. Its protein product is CASSLVRDTEAFF.

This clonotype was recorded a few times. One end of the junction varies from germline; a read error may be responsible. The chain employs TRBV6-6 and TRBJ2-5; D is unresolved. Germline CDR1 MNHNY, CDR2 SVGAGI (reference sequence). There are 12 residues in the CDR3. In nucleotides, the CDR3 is TGTGCCAGCAGTCTGGCAGGAGAGTCCCAGTACTTC. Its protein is CASSLAGESQYF.

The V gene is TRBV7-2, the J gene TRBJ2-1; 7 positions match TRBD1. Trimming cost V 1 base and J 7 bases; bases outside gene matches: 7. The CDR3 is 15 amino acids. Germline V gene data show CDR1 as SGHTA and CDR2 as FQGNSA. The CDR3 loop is CASSLGAQGRNEQFF. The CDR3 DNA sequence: TGTGCCAGCAGCTTAGGAGCACAGGGGCGGAATGAGCAGTTCTTC.

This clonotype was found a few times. CDR3 in DNA: TGTGCCAGCAGCTCTGCACCTCCAGGGGCCTACGAGCAGTACTTC. It specifies CASSSAPPGAYEQYF. The chain is built from TRBV11-2 and TRBJ2-7; perhaps TRBD1 as D (6 bases). From germline, CDR1 is SGHAT and CDR2 FQNNGV. This CDR3 has 15 residues. V lost 4 bases and J 2 bases, leaving 15 bases between the germline ends.

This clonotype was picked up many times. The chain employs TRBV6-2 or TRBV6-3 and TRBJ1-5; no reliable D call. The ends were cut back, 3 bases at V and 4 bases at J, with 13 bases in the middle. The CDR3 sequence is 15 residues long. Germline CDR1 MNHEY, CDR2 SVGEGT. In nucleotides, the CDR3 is TGTGCCAGCAGTTATCCGGCTTCCGTTAATCAGCCCCAGCATTTT. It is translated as CASSYPASVNQPQHF.

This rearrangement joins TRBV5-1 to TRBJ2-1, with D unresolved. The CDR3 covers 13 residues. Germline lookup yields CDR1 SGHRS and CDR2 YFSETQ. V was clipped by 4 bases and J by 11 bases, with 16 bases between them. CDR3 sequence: CASSPRSDGKQFF. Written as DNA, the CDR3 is TGCGCCAGCAGCCCGCGCTCGGACGGTAAGCAGTTCTTC.

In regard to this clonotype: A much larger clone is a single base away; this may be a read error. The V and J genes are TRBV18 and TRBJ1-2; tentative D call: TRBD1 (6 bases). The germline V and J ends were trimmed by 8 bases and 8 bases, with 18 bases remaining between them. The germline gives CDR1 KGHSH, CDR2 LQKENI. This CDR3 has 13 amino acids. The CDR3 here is CASQGQPRGGYTF. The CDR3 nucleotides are TGTGCCAGCCAAGGACAGCCGCGCGGAGGCTACACCTTC. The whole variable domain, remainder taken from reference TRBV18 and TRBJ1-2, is NAGVMQNPRHLVRRRGQEARLRCSPMKGHSHVYWYRQLPEEGLKFMVYLQKENIIDESGMPKERFSAEFPKEGPSILRIQQVVRGDSAAYFCASQGQPRGGYTFGSGTRLTVV.

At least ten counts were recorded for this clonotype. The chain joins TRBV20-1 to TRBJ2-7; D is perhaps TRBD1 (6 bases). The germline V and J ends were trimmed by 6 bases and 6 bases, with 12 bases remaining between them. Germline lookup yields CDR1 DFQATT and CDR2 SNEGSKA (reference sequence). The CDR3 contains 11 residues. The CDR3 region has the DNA TGCAGTGCGGAAACAGGGCGCGAGCAGTACTTC. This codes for CSAETGREQYF.

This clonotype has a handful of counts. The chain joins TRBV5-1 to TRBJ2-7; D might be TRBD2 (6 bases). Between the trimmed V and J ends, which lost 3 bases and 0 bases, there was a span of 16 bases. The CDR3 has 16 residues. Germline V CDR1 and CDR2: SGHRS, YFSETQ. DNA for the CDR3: TGCGCCAGCAGCTCCCTAGCGAGCGCCAGCTCCTACGAGCAGTACTTC. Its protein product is CASSSLASASSYEQYF. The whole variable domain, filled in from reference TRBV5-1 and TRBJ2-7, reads KAGVTQTPRYLIKTRGQQVTLSCSPISGHRSVSWYQQTPGQGLQFLFEYFSETQRNKGNFPGRFSGRQFSNSRSEMNVSTLELGDSALYLCASSSLASASSYEQYFGPGTRLTVT.

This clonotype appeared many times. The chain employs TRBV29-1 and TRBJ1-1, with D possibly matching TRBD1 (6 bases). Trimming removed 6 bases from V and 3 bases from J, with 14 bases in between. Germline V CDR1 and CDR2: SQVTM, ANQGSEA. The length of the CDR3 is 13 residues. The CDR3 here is CSVTEPGDTEAFF. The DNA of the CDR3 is TGCAGCGTGACAGAACCAGGGGACACTGAAGCTTTCTTT.

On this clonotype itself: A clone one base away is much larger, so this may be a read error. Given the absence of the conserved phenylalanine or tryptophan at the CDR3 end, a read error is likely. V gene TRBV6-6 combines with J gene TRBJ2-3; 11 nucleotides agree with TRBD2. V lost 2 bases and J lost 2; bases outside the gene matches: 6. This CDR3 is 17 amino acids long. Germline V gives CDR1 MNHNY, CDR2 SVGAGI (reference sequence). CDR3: CASSYIGGLADTDTQYL. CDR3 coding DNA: TGTGCCAGCAGTTACATCGGGGGACTAGCGGACACAGATACGCAGTATTTG.

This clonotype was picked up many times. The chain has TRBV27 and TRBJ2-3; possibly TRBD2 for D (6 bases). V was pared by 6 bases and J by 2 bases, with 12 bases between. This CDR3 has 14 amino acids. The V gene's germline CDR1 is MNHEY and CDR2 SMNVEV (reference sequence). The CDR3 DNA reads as TGTGCCAGCAGCCTTCGGGGGTCCACAGATACGCAGTATTTT. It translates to CASSLRGSTDTQYF.

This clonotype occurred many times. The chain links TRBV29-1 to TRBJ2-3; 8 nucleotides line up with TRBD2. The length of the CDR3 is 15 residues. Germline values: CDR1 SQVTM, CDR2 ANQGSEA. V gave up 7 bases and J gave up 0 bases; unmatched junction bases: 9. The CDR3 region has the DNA TGCAGCGCTGCTGGCGGGGGGACTAGCACAGATACGCAGTATTTT. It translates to CSAAGGGTSTDTQYF.

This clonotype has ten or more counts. The CDR3: CATSDREAGGRNEQFF. CDR3 bases: TGTGCCACCAGTGACCGCGAAGCGGGAGGGCGCAATGAGCAGTTCTTC. V and J are TRBV24-1 and TRBJ2-1; 10 bases are shared with TRBD2. Trimming at V came to 4 bases and at J to 6 bases, leaving 8 bases not matched to a gene. Germline loops: CDR1 KGHDR, CDR2 SFDVKD. The CDR3 has 16 residues.

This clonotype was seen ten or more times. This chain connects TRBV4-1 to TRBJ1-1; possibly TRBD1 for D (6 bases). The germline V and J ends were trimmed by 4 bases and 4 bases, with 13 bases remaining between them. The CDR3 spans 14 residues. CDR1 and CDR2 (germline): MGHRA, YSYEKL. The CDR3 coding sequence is TGCGCCAGCAGCCGGGGGCCCAGTAGCACTGAAGCTTTCTTT. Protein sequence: CASSRGPSSTEAFF.

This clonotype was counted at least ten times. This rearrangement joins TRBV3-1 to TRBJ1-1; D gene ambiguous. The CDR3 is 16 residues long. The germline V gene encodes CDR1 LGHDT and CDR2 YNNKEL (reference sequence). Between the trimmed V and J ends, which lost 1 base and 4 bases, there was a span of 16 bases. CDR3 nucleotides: TGTGCCAGCAGCCAAGGGTCAGTCGGGGTGGGCACTGAAGCTTTCTTT. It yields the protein CASSQGSVGVGTEAFF.

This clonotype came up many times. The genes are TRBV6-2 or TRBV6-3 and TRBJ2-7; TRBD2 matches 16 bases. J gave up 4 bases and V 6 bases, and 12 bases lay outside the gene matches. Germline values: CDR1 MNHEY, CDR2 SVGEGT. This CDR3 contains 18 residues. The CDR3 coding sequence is TGTGCCAGCAGCTCAACCCCGGGACTAGCGGGGGGGCCGTACGAGCAGTACTTC. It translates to CASSSTPGLAGGPYEQYF.

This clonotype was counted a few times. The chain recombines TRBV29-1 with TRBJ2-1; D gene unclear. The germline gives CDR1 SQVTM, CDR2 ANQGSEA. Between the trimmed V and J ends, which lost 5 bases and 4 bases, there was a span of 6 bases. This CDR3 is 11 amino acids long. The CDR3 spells CSVSTYNEQFF. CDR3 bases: TGCAGCGTTTCCACATACAATGAGCAGTTCTTC.